This TCR beta chain was recorded in a study of low-dose radiotherapy and immunotherapy resistance in tumors. For the study at large: Every two weeks, cyclophosphamide 200 mg/m2 was infused one day before radiation plus immunotherapy.

CDR1 and CDR2 from the germline V gene are ENHRY and SYGVKD. This CDR3 spans 12 amino acids. Trimming left V 3 bases short and J 5 bases short, with 8 bases between. Alpha and beta chains were covered, as first-strand cDNA relied on TRAV- and TRBV-specific primers. A constant-region primer paired with the V-primer adapter amplified TCRs over approximately 20 PCR cycles. The mRNA which had been isolated was amplified by in vitro transcription. Each CDR3 protein is one row after TCRdb ran MiXCR on the reads. This sample yields about 7,100 distinct CDR3 sequences, of which around 50% are seen a single time; more than 9.5% belongs to the top ten. This clonotype was counted a few times.

The rearrangement links TRBV10-3 to TRBJ2-7; D not resolved. This TCR was sampled from a human donor with advanced metastatic prostate, ovarian, gallbladder or colorectal cancer (not recorded which). This table probably holds off-target reads from a library built for another chain. The CDR3, as DNA: TGTGCCATCAGTGACGTTCGGAACGAGCAGTACTTC. It translates to CAISDVRNEQYF.